One sample yielded the 29 T cell receptor beta chains listed below, sequenced in a study of blood T cells in healthy people across ages. For the second PCR, which ran for roughly 6 to 11 cycles, a sample-barcoded 5' primer and a J-beta primer mix were used. TCRdb independently ran MiXCR on the 5' RACE reads; one entry per CDR3 protein. This sample yields over 1,200,000 distinct CDR3 sequences, of which 45% to 70% are seen a single time; 6.7% belongs to the top ten. The sample consisted of blood. All receptors come from a man in his late teens or twenties in good health.

The chain recombines TRBV15 with TRBJ2-1; tentatively, D is TRBD1 or TRBD2 (5 bases each). This CDR3 region has 15 residues. The ends were cut back, 3 bases at V and 1 base at J, with 10 bases in the middle. Germline-derived CDR1 and CDR2 are LNHNV and YYDKDF (reference sequence). The CDR3 region is CATSSDGASYNEQFF. CDR3 in DNA: TGTGCCACCAGCAGTGACGGGGCATCCTACAATGAGCAGTTCTTC.

The table lists this clonotype with a few counts. The V gene is TRBV10-3, the J gene TRBJ2-5; unclear D gene. Trimming pared 6 bases from V and 5 bases from J, leaving 16 bases between. This CDR3 has 14 residues. Germline V CDR1 and CDR2: ENHRY, SYGVKD. The CDR3 nucleotides read TGTGCCATCAGCGTTCAGTTGACCGGGGAGACCCAGTACTTC. This codes for CAISVQLTGETQYF.

The chain uses TRBV6-5 and TRBJ2-3, with D tentatively TRBD1 or TRBD2 (6 bases each). CDR1 MNHEY and CDR2 SVGAGI come from the germline V gene. Trimming shortened V by 6 bases and J by 2 bases, and 18 bases separated the two germline ends. This CDR3 has 16 residues. The CDR3 DNA reads TGTGCCAGCAGCCACCGAGGGGGGTCAAACACAGATACGCAGTATTTT. Protein product: CASSHRGGSNTDTQYF.

V usage is TRBV7-9 and J usage is TRBJ2-1, with 8 bases aligning to TRBD2. Germline V gene sequence: CDR1 SEHNR, CDR2 FQNEAQ (reference sequence). J lost 8 bases, V lost 5 bases, and 17 bases had no gene match. This CDR3 comprises 17 residues. The CDR3 sequence: CASSPRATSGKWDEQFF. CDR3 DNA sequence: TGTGCCAGCAGCCCAAGGGCCACTAGCGGCAAGTGGGATGAGCAGTTCTTC.

The V call is TRBV29-1, the J call TRBJ2-7; TRBD2 agrees at 8 bases. CDR1 SQVTM and CDR2 ANQGSEA come from the germline V gene. This CDR3 is built from 17 residues. V lost 2 bases to trimming and J lost 3 bases; unmatched junction nucleotides: 15. CDR3 sequence: CSVESPPDSGEDYEQYF. CDR3 nucleotide sequence: TGCAGCGTTGAAAGCCCGCCGGATAGCGGGGAAGACTACGAGCAGTACTTC.

The chain employs TRBV29-1 and TRBJ2-6, with 8 bases fitting TRBD2. Losses at the gene ends were 4 bases for V and 4 bases for J; bases not matched to a gene: 9. There are 16 residues in the CDR3. The germline V gene has CDR1 SQVTM and CDR2 ANQGSEA. CDR3 residues: CSVVLAGSLGANVLTF. CDR3 nucleotides: TGCAGCGTTGTGTTAGCGGGATCTCTCGGGGCCAACGTCCTGACTTTC.

The rearrangement links TRBV7-2 to TRBJ2-7; 8 bases are shared with TRBD2. The end of the DNA fits TRBJ2-5 better, so the J call may be wrong. This CDR3 spans 13 amino acids. CDR1 and CDR2 from the germline V gene are SGHTA and FQGNSA. The CDR3 sequence is CASTSGGFETQYF. The CDR3 nucleotides are TGTGCCAGCACCAGCGGGGGCTTTGAGACCCAGTACTTC.

On this clonotype: An end of the junction does not agree with germline; a read error may underlie this. The rearrangement joins TRBV4-1 to TRBJ2-1, with a possible D match to TRBD2 (6 bases). The closer fit of TRBJ2-7 to the DNA end suggests the J call may be wrong. CDR1 and CDR2 from the germline V gene are MGHRA and YSYEKL. The CDR3 has 14 residues. The CDR3 sequence is CTSSQVGTYNEQYF. The CDR3 DNA follows: TGCACCAGCAGCCAAGTGGGGACTTACAATGAGCAGTACTTC.

The DNA of the CDR3 is TGTGCCAGCAGCATAGAGGGGGTCCCGTACAATGAGCAGTTCTTC. It codes for CASSIEGVPYNEQFF. The rearrangement joins TRBV9 to TRBJ2-1; tentative D call: TRBD1 (6 bases). This CDR3 comprises 15 residues. Germline CDR1 and CDR2: SGDLS and YYNGEE. V lost 4 bases and J 4 bases, leaving 15 bases between the germline ends.

This clonotype was seen at least ten times. The chain is built from TRBV6-2 or TRBV6-3 and TRBJ2-1; D is possibly TRBD1 (6 bases). CDR3 length: 13 amino acids. Germline CDR1 reads MNHEY; CDR2 reads SVGEGT. The V end was cut by 5 bases, the J end by 4 bases, with 9 bases between. DNA for the CDR3: TGTGCCAGCAGTGTCGGACAGTACAATGAGCAGTTCTTC. Translated: CASSVGQYNEQFF.

Points on this clonotype: At one end the junction does not follow the germline gene, possibly because of a read error. The chain is built from TRBV10-3 and TRBJ2-1; TRBD2 is a possible D gene (6 bases). The CDR3 is 14 amino acids. CDR1 and CDR2 (germline): ENHRY, SYGVKD. CDR3 sequence: CAVSEQEGSHEQFF. The CDR3 DNA reads as TGTGCCGTCAGTGAGCAGGAGGGGAGTCATGAGCAGTTCTTC.

V is TRBV6-6 and J is TRBJ1-6; 7 positions agree with TRBD1. Germline V gene lookup returns CDR1 MNHNY and CDR2 SVGAGI (reference sequence). Trimming cost V 2 bases and J 7 bases; bases outside gene matches: 8. The CDR3 has 16 amino acids. The CDR3 sequence is CASSYQTGKGNSPLHF. CDR3 sequence (DNA): TGTGCCAGCAGTTACCAGACAGGGAAGGGCAATTCACCCCTCCACTTT.

The chain is built from TRBV7-2 and TRBJ1-6; 9 nucleotides align to TRBD1. V was pared by 3 bases and J by 7 bases, with 4 bases of the junction left unmatched. CDR1 SGHTA and CDR2 FQGNSA come from the germline V gene. The CDR3 is 15 amino acids. The CDR3, as DNA: TGTGCCAGCAGCTTGGCTACAGGGGGCAATTCACCCCTCCACTTT. Translation gives CASSLATGGNSPLHF.

This chain connects TRBV28 to TRBJ2-6; possibly TRBD2 for D (5 bases). V was clipped by 4 bases and J by 3 bases, with 13 bases between them. The germline CDR1 and CDR2 sequences are MDHEN and SYDVKM. This CDR3 is built from 16 residues. The CDR3 is CASSWARGVGANVLTF. The CDR3 coding sequence is TGTGCCAGCAGTTGGGCCCGGGGAGTTGGGGCCAACGTCCTGACTTTC.

The chain carries TRBV4-3 and TRBJ1-2; the D gene is possibly TRBD1 (6 bases). Germline CDR1 reads LGHNA; CDR2 reads YSLEER. Trimming took 1 base from V and 4 from J, leaving 22 bases between them. The CDR3 runs to 18 residues. CDR3 sequence: CASSQVVSMGAWVYGYTF. CDR3 nucleotide sequence: TGCGCCAGCAGCCAAGTGGTGTCGATGGGGGCTTGGGTCTATGGCTACACCTTC.

The chain is built from TRBV18 and TRBJ2-1; possibly TRBD1 for D (6 bases). The V and J ends lost 6 bases and 12 bases respectively, with 21 bases between them. From germline, CDR1 is KGHSH and CDR2 LQKENI. The CDR3 spans 14 residues. Written as DNA, the CDR3 is TGTGCCAGCTCCCCGACGGACAGAGCCGCGGGGCAGTTCTTC. Translating it yields CASSPTDRAAGQFF.

This clonotype was picked up a small number of times. CDR3 in DNA: TGTGCCAGCAGGGTACGAGAGACCCAGTACTTC. Protein sequence: CASRVRETQYF. The chain employs TRBV25-1 and TRBJ2-5; D unresolved. The CDR3 extends over 11 amino acids. Germline lookup yields CDR1 MGHDK and CDR2 SYGVNS. Between the trimmed V and J ends, which lost 6 bases and 4 bases, there was a span of 6 bases.

The genes are TRBV7-2 and TRBJ1-5; perhaps TRBD1 as D (5 bases). The V gene's germline CDR1 is SGHTA and CDR2 FQGNSA. The CDR3 sequence is 15 residues long. Trimming shortened V by 5 bases and J by 3 bases, and 14 bases separated the two germline ends. The CDR3 reads CASSAVGLDNQPQHF. The CDR3 nucleotides read TGTGCCAGCAGCGCCGTGGGGCTTGACAATCAGCCCCAGCATTTT.

The J gene is TRBJ1-2, the V gene TRBV4-1, with D unclear. This CDR3 contains 14 residues. Per the germline V gene, CDR1 is MGHRA and CDR2 is YSYEKL. The V and J ends lost 1 base and 1 base respectively, with 7 bases between them. The CDR3 here is CASSQGLFNYGYTF. CDR3 DNA: TGCGCCAGCAGCCAAGGGCTTTTTAACTATGGCTACACCTTC.

The rearrangement uses TRBV7-9 and TRBJ1-1; no clear D gene. The germline CDR1 and CDR2 sequences are SEHNR and FQNEAQ (reference sequence). There are 12 residues in the CDR3. The germline V and J ends were trimmed by 8 bases and 0 bases, with 7 bases remaining between them. CDR3 in amino acids: CASGRVNTEAFF. In DNA form, the CDR3 reads TGTGCCAGCGGACGGGTGAACACTGAAGCTTTCTTT.

This clonotype occurred many times. The CDR3 DNA is TGTGCCAGCAGCTCCAGCGGGGGAACCTATACGCAGTATTTT. As protein: CASSSSGGTYTQYF. V gene TRBV9 combines with J gene TRBJ2-3; 8 bases align to TRBD2. Trimming removed 4 bases from V and 7 bases from J; junction bases left unmatched: 8. The germline V gene encodes CDR1 SGDLS and CDR2 YYNGEE. This CDR3 contains 14 residues.

CDR3 DNA sequence: TGTGCCAGCAAAGACAGGGGCCCTAACTATGGCTACACCTTC. This codes for CASKDRGPNYGYTF. The chain has TRBV27 and TRBJ1-2, with TRBD1 identical over 8 bases. Unmatched junction bases numbered 4, after V lost 7 bases and J lost 0 bases. The CDR3 runs to 14 residues. The germline V gene encodes CDR1 MNHEY and CDR2 SMNVEV (reference sequence).

The J gene is TRBJ1-4, the V gene TRBV29-1, with unresolved D. V lost 4 bases, J lost 7 bases, and 16 bases lay in between. This CDR3 is built from 14 residues. Germline V gives CDR1 SQVTM, CDR2 ANQGSEA. CDR3: CSVVDDYKGEKLFF. CDR3 nucleotide sequence: TGCAGCGTTGTCGATGACTACAAAGGTGAAAAACTGTTTTTT.

Only a few counts were recorded for this clonotype. J is TRBJ2-1 and V is TRBV27; 8 bases line up with TRBD2. Trimming at V came to 4 bases and at J to 9 bases, leaving 11 bases not matched to a gene. Looked up from germline, CDR1 is MNHEY and CDR2 is SMNVEV (reference sequence). CDR3 length: 15 amino acids. CDR3 nucleotides: TGTGCCAGCAGTTCCCCCGGGACTAGAACAAGTGAGCAGTTCTTC. This sequence encodes CASSSPGTRTSEQFF.

V gene TRBV27 combines with J gene TRBJ2-7; no definite D call. Per the germline V gene, CDR1 is MNHEY and CDR2 is SMNVEV (reference sequence). The V end lost 2 bases, the J end lost 0 bases, and 14 bases lay between the germline ends. This CDR3 is 16 amino acids long. In DNA, the CDR3 is TGTGCCAGCAGTTTAATCCCAGCGAGCTACTCCTACGAGCAGTACTTC. Its translation: CASSLIPASYSYEQYF.

The sample holds one count of this clonotype. The V gene is TRBV10-3, the J gene TRBJ2-1; D uncertain. The J call may be incorrect, as the DNA end agrees better with TRBJ2-7. CDR3 length equals 13 residues. CDR1 ENHRY and CDR2 SYGVKD come from the germline V gene. The chain's CDR3 is CAISDGRAYEQYF. In DNA form, the CDR3 reads TGTGCCATCAGTGACGGACGGGCCTACGAGCAGTACTTC.

Only a few counts were recorded for this clonotype. The chain links TRBV7-9 to TRBJ2-7, with unresolved D. The CDR3 loop spans 15 amino acids. V was trimmed by 2 bases and J by 5 bases, leaving 16 bases between them. The V gene's germline CDR1 is SEHNR and CDR2 FQNEAQ (reference sequence). The CDR3 region has the DNA TGTGCCAGCAGCTTAACTCGACTCCCCTACGACGAGCAGTACTTC. Its protein product is CASSLTRLPYDEQYF.

The sample holds a few counts of this clonotype. The rearrangement links TRBV20-1 to TRBJ2-1, with 8 bases identical to TRBD1. The germline V gene has CDR1 DFQATT and CDR2 SNEGSKA (reference sequence). Unmatched junction bases numbered 9, after V lost 6 bases and J lost 8 bases. This CDR3 is 13 amino acids long. CDR3 in amino acids: CSAKGQGGYEQFF. In nucleotides, the CDR3 is TGCAGTGCAAAAGGACAGGGTGGCTATGAGCAGTTCTTC.

This clonotype was observed a handful of times. This rearrangement joins TRBV12-3 or TRBV12-4 to TRBJ1-5; a weak D match, TRBD1 (5 bases). The V end lost 4 bases, the J end lost 7 bases, and 14 bases lay between the germline ends. The CDR3 has 14 residues. The CDR3 protein is CASSYVLGGQPQHF. CDR3 DNA: TGTGCCAGCAGTTACGTCCTGGGGGGGCAGCCCCAGCATTTT.